This T cell receptor beta chain was sequenced for a study of lymphopenia after photon versus proton radiotherapy. This clone was recorded once. V shed 8 bases and J 2 bases; nucleotides not matched to a gene: 6. This CDR3 spans 13 amino acids. CDR1 and CDR2 from the germline V gene are SNHLY and FYNNEI. The table came from immunoSEQ multiplex PCR; TCRdb's copy has only in-frame clones and leaves some out. The data hold around 20,000 clones, with nearly 95% observed a single time. Sequenced here: peripheral blood, sampled from a patient treated with proton-based radiotherapy. The gene calls are TRBV2 and TRBJ2-7, with 7 bases matching TRBD1. This clonotype originated in a woman aged 70 to 79 with pancreatic cancer. Some clones in this sample may be carry-over from other donors' samples. CDR3 amino acids: CASLTGVPYEQYF. The CDR3 DNA reads as TGTGCCAGCCTAACAGGGGTCCCCTACGAGCAGTACTTC.